This T cell receptor (beta chain) was profiled in a study of blood T cell repertoires in COVID-19. This clone was recorded only once. Participants were aged about 18 to 100 years, lived in 20 to 30 US areas, and enrolled virtually. Which cohort a participant joined came from the clinical history participants gave. The recovered donors of Cohort 3 showed two negative PCRs, clearance, or symptom resolution. Libraries were prepared by immunoSEQ multiplex PCR; TCRdb keeps only in-frame clonotypes and omits some of them. This table holds around 330,000 clones, approximately 90% found once. This sequence originates from a woman aged 18-29 years who had recovered from COVID-19. The sample comprised PBMCs or T cells enriched from blood (not recorded which).

CDR3 sequence (DNA): TGTGCCAGCAGCACGAGCGTGATAGCCAAAAACATTCAGTACTTC. Protein: CASSTSVIAKNIQYF. The chain joins TRBV7-2 to TRBJ2-4, with D uncertain. This CDR3 comprises 15 residues. CDR1 is SGHTA and CDR2 is FQGNSA in the germline V gene. Trimming removed 5 bases from V and 0 bases from J, with 11 bases in between.